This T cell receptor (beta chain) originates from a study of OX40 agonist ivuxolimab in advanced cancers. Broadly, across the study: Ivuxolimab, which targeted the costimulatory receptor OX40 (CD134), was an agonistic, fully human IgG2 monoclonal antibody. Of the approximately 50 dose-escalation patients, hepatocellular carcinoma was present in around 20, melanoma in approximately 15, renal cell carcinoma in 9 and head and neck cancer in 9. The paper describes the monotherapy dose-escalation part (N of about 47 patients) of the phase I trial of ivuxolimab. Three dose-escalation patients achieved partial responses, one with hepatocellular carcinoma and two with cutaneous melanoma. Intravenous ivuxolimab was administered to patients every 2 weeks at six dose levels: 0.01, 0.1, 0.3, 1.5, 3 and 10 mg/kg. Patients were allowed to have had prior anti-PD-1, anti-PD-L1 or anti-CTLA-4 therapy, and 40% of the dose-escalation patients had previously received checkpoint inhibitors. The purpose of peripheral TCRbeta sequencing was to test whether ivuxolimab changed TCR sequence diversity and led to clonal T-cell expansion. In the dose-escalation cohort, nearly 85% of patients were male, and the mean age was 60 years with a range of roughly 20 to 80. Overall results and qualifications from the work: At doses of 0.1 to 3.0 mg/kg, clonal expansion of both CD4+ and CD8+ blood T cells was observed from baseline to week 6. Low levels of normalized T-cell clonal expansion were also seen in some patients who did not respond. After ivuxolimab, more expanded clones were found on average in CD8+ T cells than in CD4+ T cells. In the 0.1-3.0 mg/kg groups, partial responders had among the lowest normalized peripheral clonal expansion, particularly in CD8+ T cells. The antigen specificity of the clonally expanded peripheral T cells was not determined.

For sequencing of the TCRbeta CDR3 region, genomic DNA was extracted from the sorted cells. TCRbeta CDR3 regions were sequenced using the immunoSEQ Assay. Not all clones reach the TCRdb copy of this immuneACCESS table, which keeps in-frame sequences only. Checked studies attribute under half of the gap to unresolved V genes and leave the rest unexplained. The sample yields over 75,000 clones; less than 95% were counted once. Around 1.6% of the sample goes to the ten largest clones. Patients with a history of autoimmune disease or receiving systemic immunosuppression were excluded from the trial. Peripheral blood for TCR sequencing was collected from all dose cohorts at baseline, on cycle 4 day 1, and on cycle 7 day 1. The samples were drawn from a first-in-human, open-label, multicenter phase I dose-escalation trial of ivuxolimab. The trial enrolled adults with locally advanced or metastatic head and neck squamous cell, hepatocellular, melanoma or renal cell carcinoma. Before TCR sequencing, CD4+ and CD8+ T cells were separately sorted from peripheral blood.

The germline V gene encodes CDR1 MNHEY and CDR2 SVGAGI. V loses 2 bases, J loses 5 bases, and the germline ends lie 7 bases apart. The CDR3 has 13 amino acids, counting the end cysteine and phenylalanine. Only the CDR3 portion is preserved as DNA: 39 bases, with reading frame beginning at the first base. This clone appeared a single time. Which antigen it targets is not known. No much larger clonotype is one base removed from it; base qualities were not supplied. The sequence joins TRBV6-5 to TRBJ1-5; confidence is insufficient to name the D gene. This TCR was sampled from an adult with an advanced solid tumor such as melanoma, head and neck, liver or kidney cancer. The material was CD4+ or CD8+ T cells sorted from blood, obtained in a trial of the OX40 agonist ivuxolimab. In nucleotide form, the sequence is TGTGCCAGCAGTTACAGGCTCGATCAGCCCCAGCATTTT. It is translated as CASSYRLDQPQHF.